This T cell receptor (beta chain) was sequenced during a study of shared clonotypes between healthy human individuals. Terminally differentiated effector memory CD45RA+ cells were left out of the naive CD8 fraction, which was CD45RO-negative and positively selected for CCR7. The CDR3 extends over 14 amino acids. Germline CDR1 reads SNHLY; CDR2 reads FYNNEI. The repertoire was sequenced with immunoSEQ multiplex PCR; TCRdb's copy has only in-frame clones and lacks some. The data contain millions of clones, about 94% of them singletons. This chain links TRBV2 with TRBJ2-5; tentative D call: TRBD1 (5 bases). The DNA end lines up better with TRBJ2-7; the J call may be wrong. The sample was naive CD8+ T cells sorted from blood. The receptor comes from a man aged 18 to 35 in good health. The CDR3 coding sequence is TGTGCCACCTCGGGCCAGGGTGGGAACCGCGAGCAGTACTTC. This encodes CATSGQGGNREQYF.